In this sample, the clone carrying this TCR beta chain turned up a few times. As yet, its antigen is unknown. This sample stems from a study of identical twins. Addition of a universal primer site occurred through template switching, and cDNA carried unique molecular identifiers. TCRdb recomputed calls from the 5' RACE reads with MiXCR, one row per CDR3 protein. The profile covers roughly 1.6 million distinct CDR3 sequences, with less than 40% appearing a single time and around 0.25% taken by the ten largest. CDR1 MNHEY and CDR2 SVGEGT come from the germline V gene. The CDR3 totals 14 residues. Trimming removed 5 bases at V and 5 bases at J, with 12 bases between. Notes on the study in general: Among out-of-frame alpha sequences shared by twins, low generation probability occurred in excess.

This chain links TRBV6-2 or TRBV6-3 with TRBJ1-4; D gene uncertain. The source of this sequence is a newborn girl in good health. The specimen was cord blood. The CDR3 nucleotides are TGTGCCAGCAGTCTCGGGAAGATCAATGAAAAACTGTTTTTT. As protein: CASSLGKINEKLFF.